This TCR beta chain was recorded in a study of CD8+ T cells in alopecia areata. Treatment denoted: oral pan-JAK inhibitor, 5-10 mg twice daily. Study-wide points: Tofacitinib significantly brought down scalp clonality and expanded CD8+ clones among top 100. Clonality in lesional scalp, especially alopecia totalis/universalis, exceeded that of normal scalp. Whereas mice showed it more clearly, TCR sharing across patients was murkier, possibly because of HLA. Having one nonresponder leaves uncertain how baseline CD8+ expansion relates to response.

RNA, once extracted, was reverse transcribed into cDNA for use as the sequencing template. Profiling relied on immunoSEQ multiplex PCR, and the TCRdb table lists in-frame clones only, not all of them. The sample yields some 200,000 clones, more than 45% seen once. About this clone: Its specificity is not known.

The sequenced sample was CD4+ T cells sorted from blood, obtained at week 4, from a patient treated with tofacitinib. The clonotype comes from a human donor with alopecia areata.

The CDR3 bases are TGCGCCAGCAGCCAAGGAAGGGGACGAACGGATACGCAGTATTTT. Translating gives CASSQGRGRTDTQYF. This chain connects TRBV4-3 to TRBJ2-3; TRBD1 or TRBD2 may be the D gene (5 bases each). V lost 1 base to trimming and J lost 6 bases, with 14 bases between them. The CDR3 has 15 residues. CDR1 is LGHNA, CDR2 YSLEER, per germline.